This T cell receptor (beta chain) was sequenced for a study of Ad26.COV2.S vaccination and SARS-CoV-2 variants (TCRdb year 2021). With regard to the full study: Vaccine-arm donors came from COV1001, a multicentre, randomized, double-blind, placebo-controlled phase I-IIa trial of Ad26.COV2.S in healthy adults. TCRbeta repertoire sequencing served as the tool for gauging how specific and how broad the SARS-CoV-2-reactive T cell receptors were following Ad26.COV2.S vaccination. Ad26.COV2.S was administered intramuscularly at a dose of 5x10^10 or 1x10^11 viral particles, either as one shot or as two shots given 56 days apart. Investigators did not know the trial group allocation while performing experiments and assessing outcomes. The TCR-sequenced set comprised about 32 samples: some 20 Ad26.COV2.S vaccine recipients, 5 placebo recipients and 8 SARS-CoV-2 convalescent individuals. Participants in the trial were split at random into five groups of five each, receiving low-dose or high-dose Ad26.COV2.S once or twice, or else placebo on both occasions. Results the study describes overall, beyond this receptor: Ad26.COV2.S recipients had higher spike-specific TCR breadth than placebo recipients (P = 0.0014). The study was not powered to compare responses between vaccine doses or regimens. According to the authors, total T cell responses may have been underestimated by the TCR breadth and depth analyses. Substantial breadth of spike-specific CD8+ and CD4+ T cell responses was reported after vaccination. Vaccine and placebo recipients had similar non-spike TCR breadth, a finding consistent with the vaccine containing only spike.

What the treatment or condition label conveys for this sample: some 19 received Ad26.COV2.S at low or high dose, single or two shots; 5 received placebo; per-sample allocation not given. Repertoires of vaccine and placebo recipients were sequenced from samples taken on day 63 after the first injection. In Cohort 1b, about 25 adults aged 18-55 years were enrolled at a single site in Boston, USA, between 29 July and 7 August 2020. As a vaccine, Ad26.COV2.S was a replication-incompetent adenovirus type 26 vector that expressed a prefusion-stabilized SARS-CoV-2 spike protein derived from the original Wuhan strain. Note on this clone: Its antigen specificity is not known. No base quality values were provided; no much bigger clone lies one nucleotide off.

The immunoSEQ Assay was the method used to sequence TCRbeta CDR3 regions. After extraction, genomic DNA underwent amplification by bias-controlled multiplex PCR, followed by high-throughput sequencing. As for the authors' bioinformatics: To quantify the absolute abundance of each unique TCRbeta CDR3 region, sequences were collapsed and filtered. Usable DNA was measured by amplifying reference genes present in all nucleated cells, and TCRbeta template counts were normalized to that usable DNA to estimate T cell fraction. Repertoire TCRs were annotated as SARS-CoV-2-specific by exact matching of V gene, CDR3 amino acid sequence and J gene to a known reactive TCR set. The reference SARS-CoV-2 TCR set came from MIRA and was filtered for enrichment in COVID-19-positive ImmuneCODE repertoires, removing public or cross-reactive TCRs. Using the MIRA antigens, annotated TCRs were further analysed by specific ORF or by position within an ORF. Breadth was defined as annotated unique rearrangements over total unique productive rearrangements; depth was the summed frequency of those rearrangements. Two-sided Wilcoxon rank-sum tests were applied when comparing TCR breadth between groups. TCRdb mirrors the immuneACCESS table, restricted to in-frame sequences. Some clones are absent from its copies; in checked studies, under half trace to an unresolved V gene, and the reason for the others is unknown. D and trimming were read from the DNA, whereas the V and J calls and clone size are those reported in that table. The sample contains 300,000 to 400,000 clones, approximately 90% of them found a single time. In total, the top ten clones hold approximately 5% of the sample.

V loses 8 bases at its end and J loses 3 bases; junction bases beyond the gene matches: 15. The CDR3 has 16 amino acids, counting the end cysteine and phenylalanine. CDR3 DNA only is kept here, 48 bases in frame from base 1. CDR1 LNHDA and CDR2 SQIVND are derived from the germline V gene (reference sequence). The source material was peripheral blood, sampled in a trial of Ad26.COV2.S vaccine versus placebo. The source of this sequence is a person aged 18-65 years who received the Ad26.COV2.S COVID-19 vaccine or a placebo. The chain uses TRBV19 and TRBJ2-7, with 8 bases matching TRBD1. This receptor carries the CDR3 CASGVWDDRGHYEQYF. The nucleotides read TGTGCCAGTGGTGTATGGGACGACAGGGGCCACTACGAGCAGTACTTC.